Following are 7 T cell receptor beta chains from one sample sequenced in a study of T cell changes during pregnancy in multiple sclerosis. TCRdb's copy holds only in-frame clones and misses some; the assay was immunoSEQ multiplex PCR. The sample has roughly 60,000 clones, roughly 91% seen once; the top ten hold 2% to 2.5%. Specimen: peripheral blood, collected in the second trimester of pregnancy. The origin of the receptors is a female donor in good health, enrolled as a control in a pregnancy study.

The chain couples TRBV27 to TRBJ2-2, with TRBD2 as a possible D gene (6 bases). CDR1 is MNHEY, CDR2 SMNVEV, per germline (reference sequence). CDR3 length: 16 amino acids. Deletions cut 1 base from V and 1 base from J, with 10 bases between. CDR3 loop: CASSLWHGRNTGELFF. In nucleotides, the CDR3 is TGTGCCAGCAGTTTATGGCACGGGAGGAACACCGGGGAGCTGTTTTTT.

This clone was detected only once. This chain links TRBV7-9 with TRBJ1-6; no clear D gene. CDR3 length: 15 amino acids. V was pared by 4 bases and J by 7 bases, with 14 bases between. Germline V lookup: CDR1 SEHNR, CDR2 FQNEAQ (reference sequence). The CDR3 protein is CASSSPEAANSPLHF. The CDR3 nucleotides are TGTGCCAGCAGCTCACCGGAGGCCGCCAATTCACCCCTCCACTTT.

The V call is TRBV5-1, the J call TRBJ2-1, with a possible D match to TRBD2 (5 bases). The germline gives CDR1 SGHRS, CDR2 YFSETQ. CDR3 size: 15 residues. With 0 bases removed from V and 8 bases from J, the gap between germline ends came to 15 bases. CDR3 coding DNA: TGCGCCAGCAGCTTGGATCGGGGATTCAACGATGAGCAGTTCTTC. It codes for CASSLDRGFNDEQFF.

The CDR3 spells CASSRGPTDTQYF. The CDR3 region has the DNA TGTGCCAGCAGCAGGGGCCCCACAGATACGCAGTATTTT. The rearrangement joins TRBV5-6 to TRBJ2-3; tentative D call: TRBD1 (5 bases). CDR3 size: 13 residues. CDR1 is SGHDT and CDR2 is YYEEEE in the germline V gene. Trimming shortened V by 4 bases and J by 2 bases, and 8 bases separated the two germline ends. Using reference TRBV5-6 and TRBJ2-3 for the parts outside the CDR3, the full variable domain is DAGVTQSPTHLIKTRGQQVTLRCSPKSGHDTVSWYQQALGQGPQFIFQYYEEEERQRGNFPDRFSGHQFPNYSSELNVNALLLGDSALYLCASSRGPTDTQYFGPGTRLTVL.

The CDR3 sequence is CAWRRWGGSTEAFF. CDR3 DNA: TGTGCCTGGAGGCGGTGGGGGGGCTCAACTGAAGCTTTCTTT. The chain joins TRBV30 to TRBJ1-1; the D gene is possibly TRBD1 (6 bases). CDR1 and CDR2 (germline): GTSNPN, SVGIG (reference sequence). The V gene lost 3 bases and the J gene lost 5 bases, with 16 bases spanning the gap. This CDR3 is 14 amino acids long.

This clone was seen once. V usage is TRBV5-1 and J usage is TRBJ2-4; D may be TRBD1 (6 bases). Germline-derived CDR1 and CDR2 are SGHRS and YFSETQ. Trimming took 3 bases from V and 4 from J, leaving 11 bases between them. The CDR3 totals 14 residues. CDR3 DNA sequence: TGCGCCAGCAGCTCGACAGGTGGAAAAAACATTCAGTACTTC. Amino acids: CASSSTGGKNIQYF. Combining the CDR3 with reference TRBV5-1 and TRBJ2-4 gives the whole variable domain KAGVTQTPRYLIKTRGQQVTLSCSPISGHRSVSWYQQTPGQGLQFLFEYFSETQRNKGNFPGRFSGRQFSNSRSEMNVSTLELGDSALYLCASSSTGGKNIQYFGAGTRLSVL.

The chain uses TRBV5-1 and TRBJ2-3; 7 positions agree with TRBD2. CDR3 length: 15 residues. V trimming: 4 bases; J trimming: 4 bases; junction bases outside the gene matches: 9. Germline CDR1 and CDR2: SGHRS and YFSETQ. The CDR3 spells CASSPGGSHPDTQYF. The CDR3 DNA is TGCGCCAGCAGCCCGGGAGGTAGTCACCCAGATACGCAGTATTTT.